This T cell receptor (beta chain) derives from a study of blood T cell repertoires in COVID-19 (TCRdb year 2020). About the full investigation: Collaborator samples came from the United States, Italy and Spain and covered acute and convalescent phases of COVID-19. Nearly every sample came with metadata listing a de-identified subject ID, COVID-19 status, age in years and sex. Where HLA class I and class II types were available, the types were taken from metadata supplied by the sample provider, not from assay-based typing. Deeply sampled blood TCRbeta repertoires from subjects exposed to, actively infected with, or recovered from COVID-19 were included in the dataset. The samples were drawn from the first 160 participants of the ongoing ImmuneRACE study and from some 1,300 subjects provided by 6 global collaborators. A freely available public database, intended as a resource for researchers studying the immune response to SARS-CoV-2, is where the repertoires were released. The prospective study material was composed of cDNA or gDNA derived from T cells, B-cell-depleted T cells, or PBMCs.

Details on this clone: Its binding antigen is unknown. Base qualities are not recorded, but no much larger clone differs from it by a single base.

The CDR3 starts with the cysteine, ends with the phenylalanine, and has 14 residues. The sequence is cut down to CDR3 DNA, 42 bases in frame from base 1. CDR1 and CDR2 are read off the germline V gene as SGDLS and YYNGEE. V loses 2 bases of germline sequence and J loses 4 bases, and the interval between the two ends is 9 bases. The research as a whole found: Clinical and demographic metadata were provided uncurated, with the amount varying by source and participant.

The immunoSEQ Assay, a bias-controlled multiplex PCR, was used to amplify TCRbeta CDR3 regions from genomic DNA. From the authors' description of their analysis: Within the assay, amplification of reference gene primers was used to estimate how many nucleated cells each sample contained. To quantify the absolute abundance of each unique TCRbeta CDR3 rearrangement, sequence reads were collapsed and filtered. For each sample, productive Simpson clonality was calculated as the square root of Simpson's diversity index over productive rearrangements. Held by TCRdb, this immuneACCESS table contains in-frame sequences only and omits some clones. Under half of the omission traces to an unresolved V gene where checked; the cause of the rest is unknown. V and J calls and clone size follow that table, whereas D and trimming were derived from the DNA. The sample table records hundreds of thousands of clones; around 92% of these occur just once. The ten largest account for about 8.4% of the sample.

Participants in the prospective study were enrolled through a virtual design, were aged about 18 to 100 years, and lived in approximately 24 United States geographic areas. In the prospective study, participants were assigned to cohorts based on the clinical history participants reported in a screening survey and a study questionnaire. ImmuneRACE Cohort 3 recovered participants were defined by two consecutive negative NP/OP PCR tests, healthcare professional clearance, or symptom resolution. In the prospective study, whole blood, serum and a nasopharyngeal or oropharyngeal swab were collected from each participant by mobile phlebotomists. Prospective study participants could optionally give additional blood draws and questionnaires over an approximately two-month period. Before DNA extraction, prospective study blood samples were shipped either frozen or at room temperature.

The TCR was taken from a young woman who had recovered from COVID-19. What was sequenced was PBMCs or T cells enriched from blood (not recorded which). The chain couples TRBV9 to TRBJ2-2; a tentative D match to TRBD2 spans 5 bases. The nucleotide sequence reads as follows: TGTGCCAGCAGCGTTTCGGGGTTCACCGGGGAGCTGTTTTTT. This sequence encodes CASSVSGFTGELFF.